The present entry profiles one T cell receptor beta chain with its context. Its specificity is not known. This entry comes from a study of vaccination effects on CD4 cells after COVID-19. About the research overall: The two convalescent patients provided samples 16 days and one week before vaccination. Study-level points and caveats: Late post-vaccination, clones induced by infection and those induced by vaccine underwent marked clonal contraction. Early timepoints after infection were absent, and convalescent patients were few in the study.

The repertoire was sequenced with immunoSEQ multiplex PCR; TCRdb's copy has only in-frame clones and lacks some. Of 21,000 or so clones listed, roughly 80% are singletons. Using viral peptide pools, the ViraFEST assay grew out antigen-specific CD4+ T cells prior to sequencing. A 10-day culture period preceded the isolation of CD4+ T cells. This individual tested PCR-positive for SARS-CoV-2 infection between March and December 2020. Wells of roughly 1.9 million PBMC each were grown with roughly 10 IU/ml IL-2 and roughly 10 ug/ml peptides. This CDR3 is 11 amino acids long. V lost 9 bases to trimming and J lost 1 base, with 7 bases between them. CDR1 SGDLS and CDR2 YYNGEE come from the germline V gene.

Material: CD4+ T cells from PBMCs cultured with a peptide pool, obtained before COVID-19 vaccination. The sequence was obtained from a human donor who had a prior SARS-CoV-2 infection. The rearrangement joins TRBV9 to TRBJ1-1; no clear D gene. The CDR3 DNA is TGTGCCAACGGCGGGAACACTGAAGCTTTCTTT. Its translation: CANGGNTEAFF.